The T cell receptor (beta chain) described here comes from a study of blood T cell repertoires in COVID-19. Trimming cost V 7 bases and J 5 bases; bases outside gene matches: 10. The CDR3 runs to 15 residues. Germline CDR1 is SGHTA and CDR2 is FQGTGA. Sequencing was performed with immunoSEQ multiplex PCR; in TCRdb, only in-frame clones are kept and a portion is missing. Of 84,000 or so clones in the sample, about 92% were seen once. The chain employs TRBV7-3 and TRBJ2-2; 7 nucleotides match TRBD2. The receptor's source is a woman aged 60-75 years with active COVID-19. Material for sequencing was peripheral blood. CDR3 loop: CASKGTGGGTGELFF. The CDR3 DNA sequence: TGTGCCAGCAAGGGGACGGGAGGTGGAACCGGGGAGCTGTTTTTT.